This entry describes one T cell receptor (beta chain). The antigen remains unidentified. The sample originates from a study of identical twins. Findings of the study overall: Out-of-frame alpha sequences common to twins exhibited a surplus of low generation probability.

Germline V lookup: CDR1 DFQATT, CDR2 SNEGSKA (reference sequence). The CDR3 extends over 18 amino acids. V trimming: 4 bases; J trimming: 4 bases; junction bases outside the gene matches: 21. TCRdb ran MiXCR on the 5' RACE reads and lists one entry per CDR3 protein. The repertoire consists of some 500,000 distinct CDR3 sequences, with 22% occurring once and the leading ten covering about 0.93%. These data are also associated with another study on T cells expressing NK-cell markers. That paper adds: CD3+CD56+NKG2C+, CD3+CD56+NKG2C- and CD3+CD56-NKG2C+ T cells, once sorted, supplied the TCR beta repertoires. An anti-gamma-delta TCR antibody restricted sorting to alpha-beta TCR T cells in several experiments. Dominant NKG2C+ clonotype frequencies of roughly 1.0-7.5% of CD8+ T cells were measured in several donors.

What was sequenced was CD4+ T cells sorted from blood. The V gene is TRBV20-1, the J gene TRBJ2-7; TRBD2 matches 8 bases. This sequence was found in a young woman in good health. The CDR3 sequence: CSAKTPAASGRHRYEQYF. CDR3 DNA sequence: TGCAGTGCTAAAACCCCCGCGGCTAGCGGGCGACACCGTTACGAGCAGTACTTC.